The 9 T cell receptor beta chains listed next were all sequenced from one sample in a study of shared T cell receptors in the human thymus. TCRdb's copy holds only in-frame clones and misses some; the assay was immunoSEQ multiplex PCR. The sample yields hundreds of thousands of clones, roughly 88% seen once. This sample was shared with a second study, whose subject was human thymus T cells.

The sequencing sample was made of thymocytes. These receptors all come from a girl under three years old with a congenital heart defect.

The chain uses TRBV27 and TRBJ1-2; a possible D gene is TRBD1 (6 bases). Germline V gene lookup returns CDR1 MNHEY and CDR2 SMNVEV (reference sequence). The CDR3 loop spans 15 amino acids. V lost 8 bases to trimming and J lost 5 bases, with 21 bases between them. This CDR3 is CASRGGHLNTYGYTF. The CDR3 DNA sequence: TGTGCCAGCCGAGGGGGACACCTTAATACGTATGGCTACACCTTC.

The chain recombines TRBV19 with TRBJ1-5, with 8 bases matching TRBD1. Looked up from germline, CDR1 is LNHDA and CDR2 is SQIVND (reference sequence). Losses at the gene ends were 2 bases for V and 0 bases for J; bases not matched to a gene: 6. There are 17 residues in the CDR3. The CDR3 is CASSILGQAYSNQPQHF. Written as DNA, the CDR3 is TGTGCCAGTAGTATACTGGGACAGGCCTATAGCAATCAGCCCCAGCATTTT.

The chain links TRBV18 to TRBJ2-3, with TRBD1 matching 7 bases. The CDR3 is made up of 17 amino acids. Germline CDR1 reads KGHSH; CDR2 reads LQKENI. V shed 3 bases and J 1 base; nucleotides not matched to a gene: 10. CDR3 protein: CASSPKPTGACTDTQYF. The CDR3 nucleotides read TGTGCCAGCTCACCCAAACCAACAGGGGCTTGCACAGATACGCAGTATTTT.

The chain has TRBV5-4 and TRBJ1-4, with 8 bases matching TRBD1. J was trimmed by 4 bases and V by 3 bases; bases with no gene match: 11. This CDR3 is 17 amino acids long. The germline V gene encodes CDR1 SGHNT and CDR2 YYREEE (reference sequence). CDR3 coding DNA: TGTGCCAGCAGCTCAAACACTCAGGGGGCAGTTAATGAAAAACTGTTTTTT. Amino acids: CASSSNTQGAVNEKLFF.

V is TRBV2 and J is TRBJ2-1, with 10 bases that match TRBD2. The V segment lost 4 bases and the J segment 2 bases; nucleotides outside the gene matches: 2. The CDR3 contains 15 residues. In germline, CDR1 is SNHLY, CDR2 FYNNEI. The CDR3 sequence: CASSASGGAYNEQFF. The CDR3 DNA sequence: TGTGCCAGCAGTGCTAGCGGGGGAGCCTACAATGAGCAGTTCTTC.

The rearrangement joins TRBV2 to TRBJ2-3; the match to TRBD2 covers 14 bases. Losses at the gene ends were 6 bases for V and 0 bases for J; bases not matched to a gene: 5. From germline, CDR1 is SNHLY and CDR2 FYNNEI. The CDR3 spans 17 residues. CDR3 bases: TGTGCCAGCAGGACCAGACTAGCGGGGGGGAGCACAGATACGCAGTATTTT. Translated: CASRTRLAGGSTDTQYF.

The rearrangement uses TRBV5-1 and TRBJ2-7, with TRBD2 matching 9 bases. V was clipped by 7 bases and J by 4 bases; unmatched bases: 15. The CDR3 is 16 amino acids. Germline loops: CDR1 SGHRS, CDR2 YFSETQ. CDR3: CASHPGTGLASYEQYF. CDR3 in DNA: TGCGCCAGCCACCCGGGGACGGGACTAGCTTCTTACGAGCAGTACTTC.

The chain carries TRBV18 and TRBJ2-1; 7 bases are shared with TRBD1. CDR3 size: 13 residues. CDR1 is KGHSH, CDR2 LQKENI, per germline. With V trimmed by 3 bases and J by 9 bases, 5 bases remained unmatched. CDR3 in amino acids: CASSPRGRTEQFF. In DNA form, the CDR3 reads TGTGCCAGCTCACCGAGGGGGCGCACTGAGCAGTTCTTC.

This clone has just one count. V usage is TRBV5-1 and J usage is TRBJ2-6; 8 bases line up with TRBD1. V lost 6 bases, J lost 0 bases, and 8 bases stayed unmatched. Germline V gene lookup returns CDR1 SGHRS and CDR2 YFSETQ. The CDR3 contains 17 residues. The CDR3 protein is CASKGTGGSSGANVLTF. In DNA form, the CDR3 reads TGCGCCAGCAAGGGGACAGGTGGGAGCTCTGGGGCCAACGTCCTGACTTTC.